The source of this T cell receptor beta chain is a study of T cells after yellow fever vaccination. To note about this clonotype: Its specificity is unknown.

The J segment lost 0 bases and the V segment lost 5 bases, leaving 5 bases of the junction unmatched. The CDR3 length is 16 residues. Germline V lookup: CDR1 GTSNPN, CDR2 SVGIG (reference sequence). Study-level findings and limits: Across the CD4 and CD8 compartments, a small share of clonotypes was present in both. Boosting was followed by the reappearance of most primary-vaccination clones (just under 98% CD4, about 89% CD8).

UMIs and a universal primer site were added when TCR cDNA was made by 5'RACE template switching. MiXCR was run by TCRdb on the 5' RACE reads, yielding one entry per CDR3 protein. The sample includes approximately 510,000 distinct CDR3 sequences, just over 20% of them seen just once. The sample consisted of PBMCs, taken approximately 20 days after the first yellow fever vaccination. The sequence was collected from a man in his late teens or twenties who received the YFV17D yellow fever vaccine. The chain couples TRBV30 to TRBJ2-6, with 9 bases that match TRBD1. The DNA of the CDR3 is TGTGCCTGGGCGGGACAGGGAACCTCTGGGGCCAACGTCCTGACTTTC. Encoded protein: CAWAGQGTSGANVLTF.